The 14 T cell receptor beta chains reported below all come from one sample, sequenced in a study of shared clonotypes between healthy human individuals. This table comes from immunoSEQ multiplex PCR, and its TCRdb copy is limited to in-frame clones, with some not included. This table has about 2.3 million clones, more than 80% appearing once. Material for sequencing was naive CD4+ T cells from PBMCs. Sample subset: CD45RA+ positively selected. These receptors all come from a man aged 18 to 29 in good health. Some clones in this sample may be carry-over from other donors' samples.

Written as DNA, the CDR3 is TGCAGCGTTGGGAACGAGGAGCAGTTCTTC. Translated: CSVGNEEQFF. The genes are TRBV29-1 and TRBJ2-1, with D uncertain. This CDR3 is built from 10 residues. CDR1 is SQVTM, CDR2 ANQGSEA, per germline. The V end was cut by 4 bases, the J end by 10 bases, with 8 bases between.

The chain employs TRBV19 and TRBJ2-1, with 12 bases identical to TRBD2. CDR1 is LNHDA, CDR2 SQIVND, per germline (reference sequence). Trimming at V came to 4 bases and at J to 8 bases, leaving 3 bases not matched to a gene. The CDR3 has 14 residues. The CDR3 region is CASSRTSGNYEQFF. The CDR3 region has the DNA TGTGCCAGTAGTAGGACTAGCGGGAACTATGAGCAGTTCTTC.

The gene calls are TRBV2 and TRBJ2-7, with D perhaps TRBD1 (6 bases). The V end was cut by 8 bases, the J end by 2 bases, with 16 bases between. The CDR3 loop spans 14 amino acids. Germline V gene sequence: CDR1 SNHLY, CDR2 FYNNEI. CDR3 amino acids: CASVPGVGTYEQYF. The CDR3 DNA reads TGTGCCAGCGTCCCAGGGGTGGGGACCTACGAGCAGTACTTC.

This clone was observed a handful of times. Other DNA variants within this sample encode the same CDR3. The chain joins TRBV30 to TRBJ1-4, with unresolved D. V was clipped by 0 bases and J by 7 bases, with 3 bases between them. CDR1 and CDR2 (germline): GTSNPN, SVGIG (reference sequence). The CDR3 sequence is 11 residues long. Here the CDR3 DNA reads TGTGCCTGGAGTGTACTTGAAAAACTGTTTTTT. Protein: CAWSVLEKLFF.

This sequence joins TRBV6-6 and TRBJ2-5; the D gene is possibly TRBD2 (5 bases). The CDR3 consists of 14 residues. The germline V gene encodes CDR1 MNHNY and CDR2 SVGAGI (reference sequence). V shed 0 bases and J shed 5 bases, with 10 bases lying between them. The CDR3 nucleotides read TGTGCCAGCAGTTACTCCCCAGGAGGCGAGACCCAGTACTTC. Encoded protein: CASSYSPGGETQYF.

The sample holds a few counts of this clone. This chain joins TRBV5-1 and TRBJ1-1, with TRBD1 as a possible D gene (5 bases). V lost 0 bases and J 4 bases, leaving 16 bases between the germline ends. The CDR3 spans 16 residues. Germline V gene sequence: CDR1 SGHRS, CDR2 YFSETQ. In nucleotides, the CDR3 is TGCGCCAGCAGCTTGGGAGGATCTCAGGGTAGCACTGAAGCTTTCTTT. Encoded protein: CASSLGGSQGSTEAFF.

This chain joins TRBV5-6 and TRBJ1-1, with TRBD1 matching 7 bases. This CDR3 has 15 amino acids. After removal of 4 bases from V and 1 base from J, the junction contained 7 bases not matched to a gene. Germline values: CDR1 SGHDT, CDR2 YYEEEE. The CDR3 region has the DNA TGTGCCAGCAGCATAACAGGGGTTTGGAACACTGAAGCTTTCTTT. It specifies CASSITGVWNTEAFF.

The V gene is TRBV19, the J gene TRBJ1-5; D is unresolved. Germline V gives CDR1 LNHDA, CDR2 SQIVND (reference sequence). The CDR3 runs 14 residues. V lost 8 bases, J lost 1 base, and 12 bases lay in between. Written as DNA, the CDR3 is TGTGCCAGTTCTAGAAGGGAGAGCAATCAGCCCCAGCATTTT. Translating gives CASSRRESNQPQHF.

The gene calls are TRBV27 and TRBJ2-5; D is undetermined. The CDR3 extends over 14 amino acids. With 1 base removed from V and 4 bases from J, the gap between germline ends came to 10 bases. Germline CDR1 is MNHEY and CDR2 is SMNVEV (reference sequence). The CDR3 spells CASSLLVRRETQYF. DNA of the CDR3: TGTGCCAGCAGTTTATTAGTCCGGAGAGAGACCCAGTACTTC.

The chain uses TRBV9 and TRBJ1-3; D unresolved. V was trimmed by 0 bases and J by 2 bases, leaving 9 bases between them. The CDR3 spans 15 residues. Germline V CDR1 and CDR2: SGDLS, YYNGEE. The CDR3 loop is CASSVGGVPGNTIYF. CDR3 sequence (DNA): TGTGCCAGCAGCGTAGGTGGAGTACCTGGAAACACCATATATTTT.

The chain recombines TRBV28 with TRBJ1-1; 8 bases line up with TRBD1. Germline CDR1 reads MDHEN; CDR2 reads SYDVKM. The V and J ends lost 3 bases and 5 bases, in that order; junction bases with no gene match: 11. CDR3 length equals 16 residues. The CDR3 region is CASSFPGRGRLTEAFF. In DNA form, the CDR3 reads TGTGCCAGCAGTTTCCCCGGCAGGGGGCGATTGACTGAAGCTTTCTTT.

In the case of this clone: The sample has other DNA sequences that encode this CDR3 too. The CDR3 DNA is TGTGCCTGGAGTGTACGGGCAGATACGCAGTATTTT. Translating it yields CAWSVRADTQYF. The rearrangement links TRBV30 to TRBJ2-3, with D hard to call. This CDR3 has 12 amino acids. The V and J ends lost 0 bases and 4 bases respectively, with 5 bases between them. Germline V lookup: CDR1 GTSNPN, CDR2 SVGIG (reference sequence). Looking up the rest from reference TRBV30 and TRBJ2-3 gives the full variable domain: SQTIHQWPATLVQPVGSPLSLECTVEGTSNPNLYWYRQAAGRGLQLLFYSVGIGQISSEVPQNLSASRPQDRQFILSSKKLLLSDSGFYLCAWSVRADTQYFGPGTRLTVL.

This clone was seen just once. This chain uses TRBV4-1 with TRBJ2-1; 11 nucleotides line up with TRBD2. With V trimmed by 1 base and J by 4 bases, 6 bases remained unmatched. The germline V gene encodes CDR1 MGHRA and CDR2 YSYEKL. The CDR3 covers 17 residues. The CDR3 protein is CASSQGSRLAGYNEQFF. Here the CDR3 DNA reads TGCGCCAGCAGCCAAGGGAGTCGACTAGCGGGGTACAATGAGCAGTTCTTC.

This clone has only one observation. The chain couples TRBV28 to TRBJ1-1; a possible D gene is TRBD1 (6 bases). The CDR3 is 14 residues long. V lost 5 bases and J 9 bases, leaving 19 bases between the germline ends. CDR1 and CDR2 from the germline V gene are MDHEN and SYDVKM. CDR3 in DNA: TGTGCCAGCAGTCGTCCAGGACAGCCTCTGAAAGCTTTCTTT. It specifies CASSRPGQPLKAFF. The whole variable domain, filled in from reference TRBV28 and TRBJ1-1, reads DVKVTQSSRYLVKRTGEKVFLECVQDMDHENMFWYRQDPGLGLRLIYFSYDVKMKEKGDIPEGYSVSREKKERFSLILESASTNQTSMYLCASSRPGQPLKAFFGQGTRLTVV.